The T cell receptor beta chain under discussion was sequenced for a study of OX40 agonist ivuxolimab in advanced cancers. About the study: Ivuxolimab, an agonist antibody against OX40 (CD134), was given to patients. Three patients, one with hepatocellular carcinoma and two with cutaneous melanoma, achieved partial responses.

TCRdb keeps only in-frame clones here, not all; method: immunoSEQ multiplex PCR. In the table there are around 65,000 clones, 92% of which are singletons. About this clone itself: Its antigen is unknown.

CDR3 length: 13 amino acids. Trimming removed 0 bases at V and 3 bases at J, with 5 bases between. Germline CDR1 reads SGHAT; CDR2 reads FQNNGV. Study-wide results and limits: It was not determined which antigens were specifically recognized by the peripheral T cells that had undergone clonal expansion. Expanded clones were, on average, more numerous in CD8+ T cells than in CD4+.

Sequences were derived from CD4+ or CD8+ T cells sorted from blood, sampled in a trial of the OX40 agonist ivuxolimab. This chain uses TRBV11-2 with TRBJ1-1, with unresolved D. The sequence came from an adult with an advanced solid tumor such as melanoma, head and neck, liver or kidney cancer. CDR3 nucleotides: TGTGCCAGCAGCTTAGATACCTACACTGAAGCTTTCTTT. Translation gives CASSLDTYTEAFF.